These 24 T cell receptor beta chains came from one sample sequenced in a study of blood T cell repertoires in COVID-19. Sequencing was performed with immunoSEQ multiplex PCR; in TCRdb, only in-frame clones are kept and a portion is missing. The sample yields 150,000 to 200,000 clones, about four fifths seen once. Sequencing was done on a sample of peripheral blood. The receptor source for this set is a human donor with acute or convalescent COVID-19. The donor label of this sample is uncertain.

The chain recombines TRBV6-2 or TRBV6-3 with TRBJ2-7; 7 nucleotides align to TRBD1. The V and J ends lost 6 bases and 3 bases, in that order; junction bases with no gene match: 11. This CDR3 contains 15 residues. Germline V CDR1 and CDR2: MNHEY, SVGEGT. The CDR3 region is CASRPSTGKGYEQYF. The CDR3 nucleotides are TGTGCCAGCAGACCTTCGACAGGGAAGGGCTACGAGCAGTACTTC.

The V call is TRBV5-4, the J call TRBJ1-1, with no clear D. This CDR3 has 14 residues. Trimming took 3 bases from V and 0 from J, leaving 9 bases between them. The germline V gene has CDR1 SGHNT and CDR2 YYREEE (reference sequence). The CDR3 DNA follows: TGTGCCAGCAGCTACGGACTTTTGAACACTGAAGCTTTCTTT. Amino acids: CASSYGLLNTEAFF. Together with reference TRBV5-4 and TRBJ1-1, the CDR3 gives the full variable domain: ETGVTQSPTHLIKTRGQQVTLRCSSQSGHNTVSWYQQALGQGPQFIFQYYREEENGRGNFPPRFSGLQFPNYSSELNVNALELDDSALYLCASSYGLLNTEAFFGQGTRLTVV.

CDR3 sequence (DNA): TGCGCCAGCAGTGAGTCCGGGGCGGGAGCCCCCCCCTACGAGCAGTACTTC. Its protein product is CASSESGAGAPPYEQYF. This sequence joins TRBV10-1 and TRBJ2-7; 7 bases are a match to TRBD2. Per germline, CDR1 WNHNN and CDR2 SYGVQD (reference sequence). The V and J ends lost 0 bases and 2 bases, in that order; junction bases with no gene match: 10. The CDR3 consists of 17 residues.

CDR3 amino acids: CASSLGSTTEAFF. The CDR3 DNA reads as TGCGCCAGCAGCTTGGGGAGTACGACTGAAGCTTTCTTT. The chain joins TRBV5-1 to TRBJ1-1; D call uncertain. Trimming cost V 0 bases and J 5 bases, with 8 bases left between them. This CDR3 contains 13 residues. Germline CDR1 SGHRS, CDR2 YFSETQ.

This chain connects TRBV11-1 to TRBJ1-1; D uncertain. Trimming took off 1 base at V and 8 bases at J, with 17 bases between the two ends. The CDR3 covers 15 residues. Germline CDR1 reads SGHAT; CDR2 reads FQDESV (reference sequence). CDR3 nucleotide sequence: TGTGCCAGCAGCTTAGAGAAGAGGCGCTCGTCGGAAGCTTTCTTT. Its protein is CASSLEKRRSSEAFF.

The gene calls are TRBV6-5 and TRBJ1-5; TRBD1 matches 7 bases. There are 14 residues in the CDR3. Germline V gene data show CDR1 as MNHEY and CDR2 as SVGAGI. V lost 6 bases, J lost 3 bases, and 5 bases stayed unmatched. The CDR3 sequence: CASRLGQANQPQHF. The CDR3 DNA follows: TGTGCCAGCAGACTCGGACAGGCCAATCAGCCCCAGCATTTT.

The chain has TRBV19 and TRBJ2-1; D perhaps matches TRBD2 (5 bases). The CDR3 contains 15 residues. V lost 4 bases to trimming and J lost 6 bases, with 16 bases between them. The germline V gene has CDR1 LNHDA and CDR2 SQIVND (reference sequence). In DNA form, the CDR3 reads TGTGCCAGTAGTACCGGTTGGGAGCCCTCCAATGAGCAGTTCTTC. It is translated as CASSTGWEPSNEQFF. The full variable domain, rest sourced from reference TRBV19 and TRBJ2-1, is DGGITQSPKYLFRKEGQNVTLSCEQNLNHDAMYWYRQDPGQGLRLIYYSQIVNDFQKGDIAEGYSVSREKKESFPLTVTSAQKNPTAFYLCASSTGWEPSNEQFFGPGTRLTVL.

This chain uses TRBV11-1 with TRBJ2-2; possible D gene TRBD2, 6 bases. Germline V gene lookup returns CDR1 SGHAT and CDR2 FQDESV (reference sequence). The CDR3 is made up of 15 amino acids. The ends were cut back, 3 bases at V and 1 base at J, with 9 bases in the middle. The CDR3 sequence: CASSFGSLNTGELFF. In DNA form, the CDR3 reads TGTGCCAGCAGCTTCGGGAGCCTGAACACCGGGGAGCTGTTTTTT.

The genes are TRBV27 and TRBJ2-1; D gene unclear. The V end lost 5 bases, the J end lost 0 bases, and 11 bases lay between the germline ends. This CDR3 has 15 amino acids. Germline V gives CDR1 MNHEY, CDR2 SMNVEV (reference sequence). CDR3: CASSPTVSSYNEQFF. The CDR3 DNA sequence: TGTGCCAGCAGTCCTACAGTCTCCTCCTACAATGAGCAGTTCTTC.

This chain links TRBV7-8 with TRBJ2-7, with D perhaps matching TRBD2 (6 bases). Trimming left V 0 bases short and J 3 bases short, with 9 bases between. Germline V CDR1 and CDR2: SGHVS, FQNEAQ. The CDR3 contains 14 residues. This CDR3 is CASSLARDLYEQYF. Here the CDR3 DNA reads TGTGCCAGCAGCTTAGCGCGGGATCTCTACGAGCAGTACTTC.

This clone was seen a few times. V usage is TRBV20-1 and J usage is TRBJ1-1, with 7 nucleotides matching TRBD1. V shed 3 bases, J shed 8 bases, and the junction held 3 bases outside the gene matches. Looked up from germline, CDR1 is DFQATT and CDR2 is SNEGSKA (reference sequence). The CDR3 extends over 11 amino acids. Here the CDR3 reads CSASSDREAFF. The DNA of the CDR3 is TGCAGTGCTAGTTCGGACAGGGAAGCTTTCTTT.

The chain uses TRBV7-3 and TRBJ2-1; the match to TRBD2 covers 12 bases. The V gene's germline CDR1 is SGHTA and CDR2 FQGTGA. J lost 12 bases, V lost 0 bases, and 12 bases had no gene match. CDR3 size: 17 residues. The CDR3 protein is CASSLTPASGGADGQFF. CDR3 coding DNA: TGTGCCAGCAGCTTAACACCAGCTAGCGGGGGGGCAGATGGGCAGTTCTTC.

V and J are TRBV5-1 and TRBJ2-7; D is possibly TRBD1 (6 bases). This CDR3 spans 15 amino acids. Germline-derived CDR1 and CDR2 are SGHRS and YFSETQ. The V gene lost 0 bases and the J gene lost 3 bases, with 13 bases spanning the gap. As DNA, the CDR3 is TGCGCCAGCAGCTTGGCCCCAGGGGAGTACTACGAGCAGTACTTC. Translating it yields CASSLAPGEYYEQYF.

The gene calls are TRBV18 and TRBJ2-4; D is perhaps TRBD2 (6 bases). CDR1 is KGHSH, CDR2 LQKENI, per germline. Trimming took 5 bases from V and 9 from J, leaving 20 bases between them. There are 15 residues in the CDR3. For the CDR3, the DNA is TGTGCCAGCTCAGCGGATACCGGCGGGATGGGCATTCAGTACTTC. This codes for CASSADTGGMGIQYF. Drawing the rest from reference TRBV18 and TRBJ2-4, the complete variable domain is NAGVMQNPRHLVRRRGQEARLRCSPMKGHSHVYWYRQLPEEGLKFMVYLQKENIIDESGMPKERFSAEFPKEGPSILRIQQVVRGDSAAYFCASSADTGGMGIQYFGAGTRLSVL.

The V gene is TRBV5-4, the J gene TRBJ1-1; D ambiguous. Germline CDR1 SGHNT, CDR2 YYREEE (reference sequence). The V and J ends lost 3 bases and 6 bases respectively, with 12 bases between them. This CDR3 is 13 amino acids long. In DNA form, the CDR3 reads TGTGCCAGCAGCTCGGGGATCATGGCTGAAGCTTTCTTT. Translating it yields CASSSGIMAEAFF.

This chain joins TRBV11-1 and TRBJ2-7; a weak D match, TRBD2 (5 bases). The CDR3 is 14 residues long. Germline lookup yields CDR1 SGHAT and CDR2 FQDESV (reference sequence). Trimming left V 1 base short and J 2 bases short, with 9 bases between. The CDR3 here is CASSLGGITYEQYF. The DNA of the CDR3 is TGTGCCAGCAGCTTAGGAGGGATCACCTACGAGCAGTACTTC.

This chain connects TRBV19 to TRBJ1-1; D perhaps matches TRBD1 (5 bases). Germline V lookup: CDR1 LNHDA, CDR2 SQIVND (reference sequence). Trimming pared 7 bases from V and 3 bases from J, leaving 9 bases between. CDR3 length: 12 amino acids. This CDR3 reads CASNRGDTEAFF. DNA of the CDR3: TGTGCCAGTAATAGGGGCGACACTGAAGCTTTCTTT. Variable domain in full (rest from reference TRBV19 and TRBJ1-1): DGGITQSPKYLFRKEGQNVTLSCEQNLNHDAMYWYRQDPGQGLRLIYYSQIVNDFQKGDIAEGYSVSREKKESFPLTVTSAQKNPTAFYLCASNRGDTEAFFGQGTRLTVV.

The chain links TRBV19 to TRBJ2-2; 8 bases agree with TRBD1. The CDR3 consists of 14 residues. CDR1 is LNHDA, CDR2 SQIVND, per germline (reference sequence). The trim removed 7 bases at V and 6 bases at J, leaving 7 bases unmatched. CDR3 amino acids: CASMPRQGPGELFF. Here the CDR3 DNA reads TGTGCCAGTATGCCCCGACAGGGGCCCGGGGAGCTGTTTTTT. The whole variable domain, filled in from reference TRBV19 and TRBJ2-2, reads DGGITQSPKYLFRKEGQNVTLSCEQNLNHDAMYWYRQDPGQGLRLIYYSQIVNDFQKGDIAEGYSVSREKKESFPLTVTSAQKNPTAFYLCASMPRQGPGELFFGEGSRLTVL.

The rearrangement uses TRBV2 and TRBJ1-2, with 7 bases lining up with TRBD1. The CDR3 is made up of 14 amino acids. V was clipped by 6 bases and J by 6 bases; unmatched bases: 10. Germline CDR1 is SNHLY and CDR2 is FYNNEI. CDR3: CASSGTVSGDGYTF. The CDR3 DNA is TGTGCCAGCAGCGGGACAGTAAGCGGCGATGGCTACACCTTC. Based on the CDR3 plus reference TRBV2 and TRBJ1-2, the full variable domain is EPEVTQTPSHQVTQMGQEVILRCVPISNHLYFYWYRQILGQKVEFLVSFYNNEISEKSEIFDDQFSVERPDGSNFTLKIRSTKLEDSAMYFCASSGTVSGDGYTFGSGTRLTVV.

Notes on this clone: This same CDR3 is encoded by further DNA sequences in the sample. The chain employs TRBV7-9 and TRBJ2-7, with D possibly being TRBD1 (5 bases). CDR3 size: 12 residues. CDR1 and CDR2 from the germline V gene are SEHNR and FQNEAQ (reference sequence). Trimming took off 4 bases at V and 3 bases at J, with 7 bases between the two ends. CDR3 sequence reads: CASSSQGYEQYF. CDR3 in DNA: TGTGCCAGCAGCTCCCAGGGCTACGAGCAGTACTTC.

This chain joins TRBV2 and TRBJ1-5; the match to TRBD1 covers 11 bases. The CDR3 length is 17 residues. The V gene end was trimmed by 3 bases and the J gene end by 0 bases; junction bases not matched to a gene: 4. Looked up from germline, CDR1 is SNHLY and CDR2 is FYNNEI. The CDR3 DNA sequence: TGTGCCAGCAGTGAGTCCGGGACAGGGGGTAGCAATCAGCCCCAGCATTTT. This codes for CASSESGTGGSNQPQHF.

V and J are TRBV7-3 and TRBJ2-5; 7 bases fit TRBD2. The length of the CDR3 is 14 residues. V shed 5 bases and J 5 bases; nucleotides not matched to a gene: 8. Germline CDR1 and CDR2: SGHTA and FQGTGA. CDR3: CASSHPGRAETQYF. DNA of the CDR3: TGTGCCAGCAGCCACCCGGGGAGGGCGGAGACCCAGTACTTC.

This clone was detected a few times. The chain couples TRBV6-5 to TRBJ2-3, with D perhaps TRBD1 (5 bases). This CDR3 comprises 13 residues. Germline CDR1 is MNHEY and CDR2 is SVGAGI. With 7 bases removed from V and 3 bases from J, the gap between germline ends came to 11 bases. The CDR3 region has the DNA TGTGCCAGCAAGGGGCTAGGGACAGATACGCAGTATTTT. Its protein product is CASKGLGTDTQYF.

The gene calls are TRBV3-1 (or the pseudogene TRBV3-2) and TRBJ1-1; D not resolved. Trimming removed 1 base at V and 6 bases at J, with 12 bases between. This CDR3 region has 14 residues. The germline gives CDR1 LGHDT, CDR2 YNNKEL (reference sequence). CDR3 protein: CASSQGTAGAEAFF. The DNA for the CDR3 is TGTGCCAGCAGCCAAGGTACGGCGGGCGCTGAAGCTTTCTTT.